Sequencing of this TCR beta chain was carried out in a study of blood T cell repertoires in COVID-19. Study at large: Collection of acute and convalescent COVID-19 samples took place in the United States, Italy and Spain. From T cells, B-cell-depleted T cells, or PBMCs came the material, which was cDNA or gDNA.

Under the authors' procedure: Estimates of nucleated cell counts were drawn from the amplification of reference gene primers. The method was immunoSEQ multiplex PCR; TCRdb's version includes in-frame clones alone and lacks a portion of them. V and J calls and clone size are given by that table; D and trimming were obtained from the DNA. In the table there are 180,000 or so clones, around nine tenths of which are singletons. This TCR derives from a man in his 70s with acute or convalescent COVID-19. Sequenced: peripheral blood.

In nucleotides, the CDR3 is TGTGCCTGGAGTGGACGGGTGAGATATAATTCACCCCTCCACTTT. Translated, it gives CAWSGRVRYNSPLHF. The V gene is TRBV30, the J gene TRBJ1-6; D is ambiguous. The germline V and J ends were trimmed by 1 base and 4 bases, with 11 bases remaining between them. This CDR3 comprises 15 residues. From germline, CDR1 is GTSNPN and CDR2 SVGIG (reference sequence).